The present T cell receptor beta chain was sequenced within a study of technical replicates of blood from several donors. Sequencing was performed with immunoSEQ multiplex PCR; in TCRdb, only in-frame clones are kept and a portion is missing. The sample yields tens of thousands of clones, 90% to 95% seen once. The CDR3 runs to 15 residues. Trimming cost V 5 bases and J 1 base, with 14 bases left between them. CDR1 MNHNS and CDR2 SASEGT come from the germline V gene. V and J are TRBV6-1 and TRBJ1-1, with a possible D match to TRBD1 (6 bases). This receptor was obtained from a human donor in good health. Sequenced input: T cells isolated from PBMCs. The CDR3 is CASSQQGTWNTEAFF. CDR3 in DNA: TGTGCCAGCAGTCAACAGGGAACGTGGAACACTGAAGCTTTCTTT.